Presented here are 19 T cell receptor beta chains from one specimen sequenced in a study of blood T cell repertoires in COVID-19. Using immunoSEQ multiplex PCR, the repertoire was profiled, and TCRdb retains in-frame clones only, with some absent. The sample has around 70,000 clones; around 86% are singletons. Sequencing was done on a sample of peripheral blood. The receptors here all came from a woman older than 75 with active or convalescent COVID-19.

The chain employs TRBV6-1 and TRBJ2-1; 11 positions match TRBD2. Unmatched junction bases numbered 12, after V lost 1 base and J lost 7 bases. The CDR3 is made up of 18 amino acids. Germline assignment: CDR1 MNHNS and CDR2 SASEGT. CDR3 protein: CASSEGRTSGGPRNEQFF. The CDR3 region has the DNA TGTGCCAGCAGTGAAGGGAGAACTAGCGGGGGCCCTCGGAATGAGCAGTTCTTC.

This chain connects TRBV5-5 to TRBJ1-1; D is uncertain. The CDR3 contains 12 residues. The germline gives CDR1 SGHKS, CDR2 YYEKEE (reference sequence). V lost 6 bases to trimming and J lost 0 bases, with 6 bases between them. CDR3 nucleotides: TGTGCCAGCAACTCATTGAACACTGAAGCTTTCTTT. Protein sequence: CASNSLNTEAFF.

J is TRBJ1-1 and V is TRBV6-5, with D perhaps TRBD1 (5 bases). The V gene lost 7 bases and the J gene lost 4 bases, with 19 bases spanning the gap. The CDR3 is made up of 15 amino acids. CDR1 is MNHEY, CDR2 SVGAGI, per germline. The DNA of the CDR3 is TGTGCCAGCACTAGGGAAGGGGCTATAAGCACTGAAGCTTTCTTT. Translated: CASTREGAISTEAFF.

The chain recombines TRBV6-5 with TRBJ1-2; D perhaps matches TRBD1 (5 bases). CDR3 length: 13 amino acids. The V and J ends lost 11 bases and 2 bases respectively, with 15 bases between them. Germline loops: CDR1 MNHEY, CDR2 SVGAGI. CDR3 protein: CAVRTDRNYGYTF. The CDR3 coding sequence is TGTGCCGTTCGGACCGACAGAAACTATGGCTACACCTTC.

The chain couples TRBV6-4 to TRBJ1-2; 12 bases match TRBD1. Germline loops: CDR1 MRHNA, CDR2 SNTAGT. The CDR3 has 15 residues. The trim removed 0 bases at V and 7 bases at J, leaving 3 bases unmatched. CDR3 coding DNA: TGTGCCAGCAGTGACTCCGGGACAGGGGGCTCTGGCTACACCTTC. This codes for CASSDSGTGGSGYTF.

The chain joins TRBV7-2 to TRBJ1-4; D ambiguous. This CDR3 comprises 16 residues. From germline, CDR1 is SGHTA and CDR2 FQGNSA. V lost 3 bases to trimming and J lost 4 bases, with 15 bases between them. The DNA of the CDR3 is TGTGCCAGCAGCTTGAACGGTATGGGAGGTAATGAAAAACTGTTTTTT. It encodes CASSLNGMGGNEKLFF.

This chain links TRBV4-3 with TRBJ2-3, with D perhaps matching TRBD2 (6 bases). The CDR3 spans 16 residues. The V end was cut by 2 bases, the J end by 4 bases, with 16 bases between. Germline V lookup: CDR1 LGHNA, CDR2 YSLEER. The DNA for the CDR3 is TGCGCCAGCAGCCAACGCGACGGGGGATCGGCAGATACGCAGTATTTT. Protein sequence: CASSQRDGGSADTQYF.

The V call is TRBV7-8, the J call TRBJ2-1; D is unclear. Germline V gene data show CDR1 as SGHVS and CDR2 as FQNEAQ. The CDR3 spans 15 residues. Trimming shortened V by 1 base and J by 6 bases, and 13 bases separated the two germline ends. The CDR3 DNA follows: TGTGCCAGCAGCTTAGACAGATCCATTCCCAATGAGCAGTTCTTC. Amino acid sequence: CASSLDRSIPNEQFF.

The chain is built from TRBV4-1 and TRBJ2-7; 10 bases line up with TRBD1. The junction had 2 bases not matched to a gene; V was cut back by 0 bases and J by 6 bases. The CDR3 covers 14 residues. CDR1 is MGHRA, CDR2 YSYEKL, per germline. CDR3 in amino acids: CASSQEGTGAEQYF. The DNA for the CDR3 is TGCGCCAGCAGCCAAGAGGGGACAGGGGCCGAGCAGTACTTC.

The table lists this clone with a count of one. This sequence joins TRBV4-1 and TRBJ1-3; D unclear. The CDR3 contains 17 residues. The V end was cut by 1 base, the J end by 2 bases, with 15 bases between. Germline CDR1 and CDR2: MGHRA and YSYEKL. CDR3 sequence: CASSQVVGQVTGNTIYF. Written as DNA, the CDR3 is TGCGCCAGCAGCCAAGTGGTGGGCCAGGTAACTGGAAACACCATATATTTT.

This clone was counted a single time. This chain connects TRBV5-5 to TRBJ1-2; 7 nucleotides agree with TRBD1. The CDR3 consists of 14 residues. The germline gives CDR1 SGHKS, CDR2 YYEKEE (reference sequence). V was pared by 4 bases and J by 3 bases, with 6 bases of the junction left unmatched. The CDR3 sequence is CASSAPGQHYGYTF. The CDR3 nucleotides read TGTGCCAGCAGCGCGCCGGGACAGCACTATGGCTACACCTTC.

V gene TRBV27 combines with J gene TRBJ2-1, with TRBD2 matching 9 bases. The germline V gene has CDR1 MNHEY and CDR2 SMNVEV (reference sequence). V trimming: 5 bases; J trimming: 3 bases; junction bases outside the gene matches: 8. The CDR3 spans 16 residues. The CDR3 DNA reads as TGTGCCAGCAGTGATCGGAGCGGGGGGATCTACAATGAGCAGTTCTTC. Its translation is CASSDRSGGIYNEQFF.

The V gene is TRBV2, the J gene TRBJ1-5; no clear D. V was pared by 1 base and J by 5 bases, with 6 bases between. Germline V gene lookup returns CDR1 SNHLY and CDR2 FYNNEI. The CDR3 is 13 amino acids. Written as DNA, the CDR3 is TGTGCCAGCAGTGAAGGGAGGTATCAGCCCCAGCATTTT. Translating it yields CASSEGRYQPQHF.

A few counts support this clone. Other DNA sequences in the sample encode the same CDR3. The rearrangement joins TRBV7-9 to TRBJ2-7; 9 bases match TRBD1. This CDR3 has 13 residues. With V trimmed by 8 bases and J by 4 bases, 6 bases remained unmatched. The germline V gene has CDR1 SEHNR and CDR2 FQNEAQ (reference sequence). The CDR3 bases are TGTGCCAGCTCCGGGACAGGGCCTTACGAGCAGTACTTC. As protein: CASSGTGPYEQYF.

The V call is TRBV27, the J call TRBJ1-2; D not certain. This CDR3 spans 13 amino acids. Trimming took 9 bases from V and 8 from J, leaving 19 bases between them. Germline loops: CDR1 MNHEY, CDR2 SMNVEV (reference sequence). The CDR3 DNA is TGTGCCAGTAGTCCCCTCGGGGTTGAAGGCTACACCTTC. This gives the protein CASSPLGVEGYTF.

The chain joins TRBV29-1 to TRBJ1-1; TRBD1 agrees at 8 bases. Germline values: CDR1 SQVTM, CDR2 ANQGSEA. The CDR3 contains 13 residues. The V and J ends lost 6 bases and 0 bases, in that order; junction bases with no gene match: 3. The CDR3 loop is CSVRTGMNTEAFF. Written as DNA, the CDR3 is TGCAGCGTGCGGACAGGGATGAACACTGAAGCTTTCTTT. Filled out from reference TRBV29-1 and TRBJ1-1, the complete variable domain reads SAVISQKPSRDICQRGTSLTIQCQVDSQVTMMFWYRQQPGQSLTLIATANQGSEATYESGFVIDKFPISRPNLTFSTLTVSNMSPEDSSIYLCSVRTGMNTEAFFGQGTRLTVV.

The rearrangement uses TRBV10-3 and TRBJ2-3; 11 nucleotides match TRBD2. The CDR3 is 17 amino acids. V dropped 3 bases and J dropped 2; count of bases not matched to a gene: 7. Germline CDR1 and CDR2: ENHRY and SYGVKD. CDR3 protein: CAISDSSGGFATDTQYF. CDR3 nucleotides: TGTGCCATCAGTGACTCTAGCGGGGGGTTTGCCACAGATACGCAGTATTTT.

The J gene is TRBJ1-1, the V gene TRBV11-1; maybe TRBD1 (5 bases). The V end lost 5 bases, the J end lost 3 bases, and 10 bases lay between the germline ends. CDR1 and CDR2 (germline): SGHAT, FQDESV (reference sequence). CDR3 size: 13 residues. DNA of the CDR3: TGTGCCAGCAGCCTAGGGGAGTACACTGAAGCTTTCTTT. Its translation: CASSLGEYTEAFF.

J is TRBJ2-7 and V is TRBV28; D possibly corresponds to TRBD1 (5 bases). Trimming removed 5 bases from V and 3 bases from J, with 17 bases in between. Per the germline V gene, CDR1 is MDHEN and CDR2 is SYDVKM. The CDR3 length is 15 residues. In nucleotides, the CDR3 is TGTGCCAGCAGTCTTGTCCATCAGGGATACTACGAGCAGTACTTC. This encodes CASSLVHQGYYEQYF.